A selection of T cell receptor beta chains follows, all from one sample in a study of T-cell reconstitution after alpha-beta-depleted transplantation in children. TCRdb re-analysed the PCR reads in MiXCR, keeping a single row per CDR3 protein. There are 250,000 to 300,000 distinct CDR3 sequences in the sample; roughly 9.5% occur only once, and about 9.5% lies in the top ten. The sequencing used PBMCs from the stem cell graft donor, collected from the stem cell graft. These receptors were collected from a human donor who donated a stem cell graft to a child with SCID. Each CDR3 is given with its conserved first and last residue. The D gene is left open where the match is weak. The size field is filled for only some rows; it gives once, few, many or a size class.

CDR3nt	CDR3aa	len	d_gene	abundance	v_gene	j_gene
TGCGCCAGCAGTGACAGACTAGCGGGGGGAAACATTCAGTACTTC	CASSDRLAGGNIQYF	15	TRBD2	few	TRBV10-2	TRBJ2-4
TGTGCCAGCAGTCAGGGACTAGCGGCATTGCAGTTCTTC	CASSQGLAALQFF	13	TRBD2	-	TRBV7-3	TRBJ2-1
TGCGCCAGCAGCTACGCCAGCCACACAGATACGCAGTATTTT	CASSYASHTDTQYF	14	-	many	TRBV5-1	TRBJ2-3
TGTGCCAGCAGCGTAGAGCCCGCAGGGGGCTACTATGGCTACACCTTC	CASSVEPAGGYYGYTF	16	TRBD1	many	TRBV9	TRBJ1-2
TGTGCCAGCAGCCAAGAGTACAGGGGGAACGAGCAGTTCTTC	CASSQEYRGNEQFF	14	TRBD1	many	TRBV3-1	TRBJ2-1
TGTGCCAGCAGTCTCATAGTTACCGGGGAGCTGTTTTTT	CASSLIVTGELFF	13	-	-	TRBV6-1	TRBJ2-2
TGTGCCAGCAGGAGGGAGGCGATAGAAGCTTTCTTT	CASRREAIEAFF	12	-	-	TRBV7-9	TRBJ1-1
TGCGCCAGCAGCTTGGGCACTAGCGGGGGGTCGGTAACAGATACGCAGTATTTT	CASSLGTSGGSVTDTQYF	18	TRBD2	few	TRBV5-1	TRBJ2-3
TGCAGTGCTAGACGACCGACCATAGCCAAAAACATTCAGTACTTC	CSARRPTIAKNIQYF	15	-	-	TRBV20-1	TRBJ2-4
TGTGCCAGCAGCCAACGCATGGATCAGCCCCAGCATTTT	CASSQRMDQPQHF	13	-	few	TRBV16	TRBJ1-5
TGTGCCACCAGTGATCTGGACAGGGCGAACACTGAAGCTTTCTTT	CATSDLDRANTEAFF	15	TRBD1	-	TRBV24-1	TRBJ1-1
TGTGCCAGCAGCCAAGGGGGAGGCGGTCTACAAGAGACCCAGTACTTC	CASSQGGGGLQETQYF	16	-	many	TRBV4-2	TRBJ2-5
TGTGCCATCAGCAACCGGGACAGATCCTACGAGCAGTACTTC	CAISNRDRSYEQYF	14	TRBD1	few	TRBV10-3	TRBJ2-7
TGCAGTGCCTACGGACTAGATAGCTCCTACGAGCAGTACTTC	CSAYGLDSSYEQYF	14	TRBD2	many	TRBV20-1	TRBJ2-7
TGTGCCATCAGTGACAAGGGGGCGGCTTACAATGAGCAGTTCTTC	CAISDKGAAYNEQFF	15	TRBD1	-	TRBV10-3	TRBJ2-1
TGTGCCAGCAGCTTAGGTTGGGGTGCCGCTGAAGCTTTCTTT	CASSLGWGAAEAFF	14	-	few	TRBV11-2	TRBJ1-1
TGTGCCAGCAGCTCAACCGGTCCGCTAGATACGCAGTATTTT	CASSSTGPLDTQYF	14	-	-	TRBV7-3	TRBJ2-3
TGTGCCAGCAGTCCCTGGACTAGCGGGGGACAAGAGACCCAGTACTTC	CASSPWTSGGQETQYF	16	TRBD2	many	TRBV12-3/TRBV12-4	TRBJ2-5